This T cell receptor (beta chain) was sequenced during a study of siplizumab effects on memory and regulatory T cells. CDR3 length: 12 residues. Germline CDR1 is SEHNR and CDR2 is FQNEAQ (reference sequence). In each sample, approximately 100,000 TCR templates were assayed. Only in-frame clones appear in the TCRdb table, and some are missing; sequencing was by immunoSEQ multiplex PCR. The sample records tens of thousands of clones, 80% to 90% being singletons. General observations from the study: Both greater diversity than memory cells and a major contribution to the alloresponse seemed to characterize naive T cells.

Concerning this clone: Its antigen is unidentified. At one end the junction does not follow the germline gene, possibly because of a read error.

The J gene is TRBJ1-4, the V gene TRBV7-9; perhaps TRBD1 as D (6 bases). Sequenced input: Tregs sorted from blood. The receptor was isolated from a human donor in good health. CDR3 amino acids: CASILGQRKTVF. The CDR3 coding sequence is TGTGCCAGCATTCTCGGACAGCGAAAAACTGTTTTT.